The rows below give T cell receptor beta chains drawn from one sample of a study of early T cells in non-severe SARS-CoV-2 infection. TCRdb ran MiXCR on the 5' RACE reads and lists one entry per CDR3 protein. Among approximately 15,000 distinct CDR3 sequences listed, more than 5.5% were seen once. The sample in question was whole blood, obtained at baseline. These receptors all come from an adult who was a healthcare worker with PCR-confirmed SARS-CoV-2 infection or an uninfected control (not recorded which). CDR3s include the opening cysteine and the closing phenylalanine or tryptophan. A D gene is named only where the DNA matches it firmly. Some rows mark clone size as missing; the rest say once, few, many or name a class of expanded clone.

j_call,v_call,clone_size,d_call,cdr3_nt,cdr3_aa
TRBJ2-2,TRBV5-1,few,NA,TGCGCCAGCAGCTTGGGGGCAGGGTTCGACACCGGGGAGCTGTTTTTT,CASSLGAGFDTGELFF
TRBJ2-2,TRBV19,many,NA,TGTGCCAGTAGTCCGCATCCGGGACTTTCCGGGGAGCTGTTTTTT,CASSPHPGLSGELFF
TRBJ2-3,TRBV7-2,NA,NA,TGTGCCAGCAGAAAATTAGATACGCAGTATTTT,CASRKLDTQYF
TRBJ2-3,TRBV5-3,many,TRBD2,TGTGCCAGAAGCCACCCAGCGGGGGCCCAGGGCCGAACCCACCTCACAGATACGCAGTATTTT,CARSHPAGAQGRTHLTDTQYF
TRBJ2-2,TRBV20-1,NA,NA,TGCAGTGCTAGTGGGGCAGGGGGGTTGGTCACCGGGGAGCTGTTTTTT,CSASGAGGLVTGELFF
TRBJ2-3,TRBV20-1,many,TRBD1,TGCAGTGCTGGGGGACAGGCGATCACAGATACGCAGTATTTT,CSAGGQAITDTQYF
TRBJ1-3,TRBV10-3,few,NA,TGTGCCATCAGTGAGTCGGGAAGGGATGGAAACACCATATATTTT,CAISESGRDGNTIYF
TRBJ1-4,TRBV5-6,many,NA,TGTGCCAGCAGCTTAACAGGGTTCGGCGAAAAACTGTTTTTT,CASSLTGFGEKLFF
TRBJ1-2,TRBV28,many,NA,TGTGCCAGCAAGGAGAGGGGGGGCAGCTACCATGGCTACACCTTC,CASKERGGSYHGYTF
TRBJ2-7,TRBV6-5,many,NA,TGTGCCAGCAGTTACTCCGGGATCACCCACTACGAGCAGTACTTC,CASSYSGITHYEQYF
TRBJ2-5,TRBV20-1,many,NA,TGCAGTGCTATTCCGCAGCAAGAGACCCAGTACTTC,CSAIPQQETQYF
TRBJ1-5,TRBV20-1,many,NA,TGCAGTGCACTCGAAGGGCAGGGAACCCAGCCCCAGCATTTT,CSALEGQGTQPQHF
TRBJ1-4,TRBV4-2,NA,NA,TGTGCCAGCAGCCAAGTAGAAGTTGAAAAACTGTTTTTT,CASSQVEVEKLFF
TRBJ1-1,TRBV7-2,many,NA,TGTGCCAGCAGCTTAAGGAACGGAATGTACACTGAAGCTTTCTTT,CASSLRNGMYTEAFF